This is a list of T cell receptor beta chains from one sample in a study of shared clonotypes between healthy human individuals. Profiled with immunoSEQ multiplex PCR; TCRdb holds only in-frame clones, not every one. This table holds over a million clones, about 80% found once. The sequencing sample was made of memory CD4+ T cells from PBMCs. All receptors derive from a man aged 18 to 29 in good health. Some clones in this sample may be carry-over from other donors' samples. CDR3s include the opening cysteine and the closing phenylalanine or tryptophan. A D gene is named only where the DNA matches it firmly. Clone size appears in some rows only: once, few, many, or a class for an expanded clone.

-	TRBV7-2	TRBJ2-5	TRBD1	TGTGCCAGCAGCAGGGACAGCCAAGAGACCCAGTACTTC	CASSRDSQETQYF
few	TRBV2	TRBJ2-5	TRBD2	TGTGCCAGCACCGGACCGGGACTAGCGGGAGGATTGGTGCAGGAGACCCAGTACTTC	CASTGPGLAGGLVQETQYF
-	TRBV12-5	TRBJ1-3	-	TGTGCTAGTGTCCCGGGCCCCTTGGGCCACACCATATATTTT	CASVPGPLGHTIYF
-	TRBV7-2	TRBJ2-1	-	TGTGCCAGCTCGGCATACAATGAGCAGTTCTTC	CASSAYNEQFF
-	TRBV18	TRBJ2-2	-	TGTGCCAGCTCACCAGCGGGGGCGCAGGTGCTGGAGCTGTTTTTT	CASSPAGAQVLELFF
-	TRBV15	TRBJ1-2	-	TGTGCCACCAGCAGAGATGAACGGCAGATCTATGGCTACACCTTC	CATSRDERQIYGYTF
-	TRBV7-4	TRBJ1-3	TRBD1	TGTGCCAGCAGGCAAACCGGGACAGGGGGTTCCTCTGGAAACACCATATATTTT	CASRQTGTGGSSGNTIYF
-	TRBV5-1	TRBJ2-3	-	TGCGCCAGCAGCTTCGGCAGGGGAAGCACAGATACGCAGTATTTT	CASSFGRGSTDTQYF
-	TRBV28	TRBJ2-7	TRBD2	TGTGCCAGCAGTTTATTATCAGCGGGAGCTTCCTACGAGCAGTACTTC	CASSLLSAGASYEQYF
-	TRBV14	TRBJ2-7	-	TGTGCCAGCAGCCAAGTCTACGAGCAGTACTTC	CASSQVYEQYF
-	TRBV6-5	TRBJ2-7	-	TGTGCCAGCAGTTATAAGTACAGTCAGTACTTC	CASSYKYSQYF
-	TRBV7-9	TRBJ1-3	TRBD1	TGTGCCAGCAGCTTGACTGGGACAGCTGGAAACACCATATATTTT	CASSLTGTAGNTIYF
-	TRBV28	TRBJ2-1	TRBD2	TGTGCCAGCAGATGGACTAGCGGGAGGGCCGGCTATGAGCAGTTCTTC	CASRWTSGRAGYEQFF
-	TRBV10-1	TRBJ2-2	TRBD2	TGCGCCAGCAGCCTAGCGGTGGGCACCGGGGAGCTGTTTTTT	CASSLAVGTGELFF
-	TRBV5-4	TRBJ2-1	-	TGTGCCAGCAGCTCGGACTCTAACCCCTACAATGAGCAGTTCTTC	CASSSDSNPYNEQFF
-	TRBV5-1	TRBJ2-3	TRBD2	TGCGCCAGCAGCTGGAGCGGGAGGGACGATACGCAGTATTTT	CASSWSGRDDTQYF
few	TRBV5-4	TRBJ2-7	-	TGTGCCAGCAGCTTGGGACAGGAGGGGCTATACGAGCAGTACTTC	CASSLGQEGLYEQYF
-	TRBV25-1	TRBJ2-2	-	TGTGCCAGCAGACCCCCGAGGGCAGGCACCGGGGAGCTGTTTTTT	CASRPPRAGTGELFF
-	TRBV5-1	TRBJ2-7	-	TGCGCCAGCAGCTTGAAGTCCCAGGGGATCGAGCAGTACTTC	CASSLKSQGIEQYF
-	TRBV19	TRBJ1-5	-	TGTGCCAGTAGCGTTGGGACCCCCAATCAGCCCCAGCATTTT	CASSVGTPNQPQHF
-	TRBV2	TRBJ2-1	TRBD2	TGTGCCAGCACTCAGCGGGGTGAGCAGTTCTTC	CASTQRGEQFF
-	TRBV28	TRBJ1-5	-	TGTGCCAGCAGTTTGTTTAGCAATCAGCCCCAGCATTTT	CASSLFSNQPQHF
-	TRBV7-2	TRBJ2-7	TRBD2	TGTGCCAGCAGCTTACTAGCGGAGAGGGCCTCCTACGAGCAGTACTTC	CASSLLAERASYEQYF
once	TRBV6-1	TRBJ1-2	-	TGTGCCAGCACCTTAGGACAGAGTTTCTATGGCTACACCTTC	CASTLGQSFYGYTF
-	TRBV5-6	TRBJ1-2	-	TGTGCCAGCAGCCAGGACCCCTATGGCTACACCTTC	CASSQDPYGYTF
few	TRBV29-1	TRBJ1-4	TRBD1	TGCAGCGTGCTGGGACAGGGTGGTGAAAAACTGTTTTTT	CSVLGQGGEKLFF
-	TRBV7-3	TRBJ1-3	-	TGTGCCAGCAGCCCCCAGCCGGTAGGATCCTCTGGAAACACCATATATTTT	CASSPQPVGSSGNTIYF
-	TRBV5-4	TRBJ1-1	-	TGTGCCAGCAGCTTGGCCCAGAACATGAACACTGAAGCTTTCTTT	CASSLAQNMNTEAFF
once	TRBV5-1	TRBJ2-2	-	TGCGCCAGCAGCGCCGACGGGCCAGGGTTAAACACCGGGGAGCTGTTTTTT	CASSADGPGLNTGELFF
-	TRBV5-1	TRBJ2-2	TRBD1	TGCGCCAGCAGCCCCCGACAGGGGTCTACCGGGGAGCTGTTTTTT	CASSPRQGSTGELFF
-	TRBV6-5	TRBJ1-2	-	TGTGCCAGCAGTCTTCGGAACTACACCTTC	CASSLRNYTF
-	TRBV7-2	TRBJ1-2	TRBD1	TGTGCCAGCAGCCAAAACCCTGGACAGGGGGCCACCGGGCCCTATGGCTACACCTTC	CASSQNPGQGATGPYGYTF
-	TRBV5-1	TRBJ2-7	TRBD1	TGCGCCAGCAGCTTTCAGGGGGCGAGCTACGAGCAGTACTTC	CASSFQGASYEQYF
-	TRBV28	TRBJ1-5	TRBD1	TGTGCCAGCAGGGGATTACAGGGGACAGGGGGAGGGCAGCCCCAGCATTTT	CASRGLQGTGGGQPQHF
-	TRBV19	TRBJ1-5	-	TGTGCCAGTAGTATGAGGGGTCCTACCTATCAGCCCCAGCATTTT	CASSMRGPTYQPQHF
-	TRBV6-5	TRBJ2-5	TRBD1	TGTGCCAGCAGTCAACGGACAGGGCAAGAGACCCAGTACTTC	CASSQRTGQETQYF
-	TRBV11-2	TRBJ1-1	-	TGTGCCAGCAGCTTACGAGGGGACACAGAACGATTCCTTACTGCTTTCTTT	CASSLRGDTERFLTAFF
-	TRBV2	TRBJ2-5	-	TGTGCCAGCAGAACGGAGAGAGGTCAAGAGACCCAGTACTTC	CASRTERGQETQYF
-	TRBV28	TRBJ1-4	-	TGTGCCAGCAGTTTTGGAGAAAAACTGTTTTTT	CASSFGEKLFF
few	TRBV5-6	TRBJ1-5	-	TGTGCCAGCAGCTTGGGTAGGAATCAGCCCCAGCATTTT	CASSLGRNQPQHF
-	TRBV14	TRBJ2-7	TRBD1	TGTGCCAGCAGCCCTAGGACAGGGTCGTTACGCGAGCAGTACTTC	CASSPRTGSLREQYF
-	TRBV5-1	TRBJ2-3	TRBD2	TGCGCCAGCAGCCCGAGGACTAGCGGCACAGATACGCAGTATTTT	CASSPRTSGTDTQYF
-	TRBV28	TRBJ1-2	-	TGTGCCAGCAGTACTCCGGGACACCGGACGCTCGCTAACTATGGCTACACCTTC	CASSTPGHRTLANYGYTF
-	TRBV5-1	TRBJ1-2	-	TGCGCCAGCAGCTTGGCCGTCGACTATGGCTACACCTTC	CASSLAVDYGYTF
-	TRBV18	TRBJ1-2	TRBD1	TGTGCCAGCTCAACGGGGACAGGGCCTGTGTATGGCTACACCTTC	CASSTGTGPVYGYTF
-	TRBV2	TRBJ2-1	TRBD2	TGTGCCAGCAGGACCGGGACTAGCGGGAGTGTCAATGAGCAGTTCTTC	CASRTGTSGSVNEQFF
-	TRBV5-1	TRBJ2-5	-	TGCGCCAGCAGCTTGAGCCCTGGGGGGCAAGAGACCCAGTACTTC	CASSLSPGGQETQYF
-	TRBV5-1	TRBJ2-7	-	TGCGCCAGCAGCTCCGACCGTTCCTACGAGCAGTACTTC	CASSSDRSYEQYF
-	TRBV7-3	TRBJ2-2	-	TGTGCCAGCAGCCTGACTCCGGGGGCGGTCACCGGGGAGCTGTTTTTT	CASSLTPGAVTGELFF
-	TRBV28	TRBJ1-4	-	TGTGCCAGCAGAGGGGGAATTAATGAAAAACTGTTTTTT	CASRGGINEKLFF
-	TRBV6-5	TRBJ1-2	-	TGTGCCAGCAGCCCGGACAGCGCCTACGGCTACACCTTC	CASSPDSAYGYTF
-	TRBV25-1	TRBJ2-6	-	TGTGCCAGCAGTGCCCGGAGGGCTGGGGCCAACGTCCTGACTTTC	CASSARRAGANVLTF
-	TRBV27	TRBJ2-5	TRBD1	TGTGCCAGCAGTTGGGGACCGGGACAGGGGGCGCGGACCCAGTACTTC	CASSWGPGQGARTQYF